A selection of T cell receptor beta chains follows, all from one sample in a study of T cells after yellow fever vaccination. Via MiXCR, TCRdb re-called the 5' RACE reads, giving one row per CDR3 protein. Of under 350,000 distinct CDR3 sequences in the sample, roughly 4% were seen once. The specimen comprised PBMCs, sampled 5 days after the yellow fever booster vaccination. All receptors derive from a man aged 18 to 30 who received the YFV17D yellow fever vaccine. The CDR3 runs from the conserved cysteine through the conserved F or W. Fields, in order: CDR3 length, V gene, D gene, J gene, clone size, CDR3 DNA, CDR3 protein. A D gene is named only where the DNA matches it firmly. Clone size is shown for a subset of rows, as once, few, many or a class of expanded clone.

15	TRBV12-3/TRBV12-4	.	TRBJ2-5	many	TGTGCCAGCAGCCGGTGGACTGCTTACCAAGAGACCCAGTACTTC	CASSRWTAYQETQYF
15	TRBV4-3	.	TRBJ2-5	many	TGCGCCAGCAGCCAAGTTTTAGAGGGGAGGGAGACCCAGTACTTC	CASSQVLEGRETQYF
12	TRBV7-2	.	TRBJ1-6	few	TGTGCCAGCAGCTTCAGCAGGGAACCCCTCCACTTT	CASSFSREPLHF
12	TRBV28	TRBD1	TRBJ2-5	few	TGTGCCAAGACAGGGGGACAAGAGACCCAGTACTTC	CAKTGGQETQYF
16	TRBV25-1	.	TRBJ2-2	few	TGTGCCAGCAGTGAATTTCGAAGGTCCGACACCGGGGAGCTGTTTTTT	CASSEFRRSDTGELFF
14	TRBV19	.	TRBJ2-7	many	TGTGCCACCGCTACGGGGGCCCTTTCCTACGAGCAGTACTTC	CATATGALSYEQYF
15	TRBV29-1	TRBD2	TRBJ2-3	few	TGCAGCGTTGGTGGTGCGGGACTAAGCACAGATACGCAGTATTTT	CSVGGAGLSTDTQYF
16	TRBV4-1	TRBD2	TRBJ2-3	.	TGCGCCAGCAGCCAAGTCCCTAGCGGGGTAACGGATACGCAGTATTTT	CASSQVPSGVTDTQYF
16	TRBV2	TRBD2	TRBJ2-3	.	TGTGCCAGCAGTTTTTCACTAGCGGGGGGGAAAGATACGCAGTATTTT	CASSFSLAGGKDTQYF
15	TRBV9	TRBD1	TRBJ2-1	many	TGTGCCAGCAGCGTAGAAGGGGGCTCTTACAATGAGCAGTTCTTC	CASSVEGGSYNEQFF
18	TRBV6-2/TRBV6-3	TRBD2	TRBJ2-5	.	TGTGCCAGCAGTTACCCAATTAGGGATAGCGGGGTAGAAGAGACCCAGTACTTC	CASSYPIRDSGVEETQYF
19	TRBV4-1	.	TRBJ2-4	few	TGCGCCAGCAGCCCGAGGGGAGGGTGGAAGTGGACAGCCAAAAACATTCAATACTTC	CASSPRGGWKWTAKNIQYF
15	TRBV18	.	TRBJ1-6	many	TGTGCCAGCTCACCAATGCCAGGAGTAAATTCACCCCTCCACTTT	CASSPMPGVNSPLHF
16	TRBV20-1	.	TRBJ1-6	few	TGCAGTGCCCGTTCAGGACGCAGCTCCTATAATTCACCCCTCCACTTT	CSARSGRSSYNSPLHF
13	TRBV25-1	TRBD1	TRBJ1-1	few	TGTGCCAGCAGGGACAGGGAGAACACTGAAGCTTTCTTT	CASRDRENTEAFF
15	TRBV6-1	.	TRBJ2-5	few	TGTGCCAGCAGTGAAGGCCGCGGGTACCAAGAGACCCAGTACTTC	CASSEGRGYQETQYF
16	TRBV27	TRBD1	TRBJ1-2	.	TGTGCCAGCAGTTTATCTTACCCGGGACAGGGGTATGGCTACACCTTC	CASSLSYPGQGYGYTF
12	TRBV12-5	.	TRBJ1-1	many	TGTGCTAGTGGTTCTCAGGACACTGAAGCTTTCTTT	CASGSQDTEAFF
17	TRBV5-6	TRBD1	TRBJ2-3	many	TGTGCCAGCAGCCTAGACAGGGGGTCCGTGAGCACAGATACGCAGTATTTT	CASSLDRGSVSTDTQYF
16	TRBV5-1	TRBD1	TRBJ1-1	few	TGCGCCAGCAGCAGAGGGGACAGGGTGACGGACACTGAAGCTTTCTTT	CASSRGDRVTDTEAFF
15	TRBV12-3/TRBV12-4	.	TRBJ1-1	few	TGTGCCAGCAAGCGTTCAGGGAGAGGGAACACTGAAGCTTTCTTT	CASKRSGRGNTEAFF
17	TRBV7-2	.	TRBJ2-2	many	TGTGCCAGCAGCTCCCGGGTCCCCAAAAGCAACACCGGGGAGCTGTTTTTT	CASSSRVPKSNTGELFF
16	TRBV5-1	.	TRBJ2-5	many	TGCGCCAGCAGTTGGGGCAGGACCGGAGCTCAAGAGACCCAGTACTTC	CASSWGRTGAQETQYF
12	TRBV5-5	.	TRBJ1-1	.	TGTGCCAGCAGCTCTTCTTGGACTGAAGCTTTCTTT	CASSSSWTEAFF
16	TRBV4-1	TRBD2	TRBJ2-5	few	TGCGCCAGCAGCCAAGGTCGCGGCGGGGGGGCCCTGACCCAGTACTTC	CASSQGRGGGALTQYF
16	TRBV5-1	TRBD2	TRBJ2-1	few	TGCGCCAGCAGCTTGTTAGTCCTAGCGGGGGAGGATGAGCAGTTCTTC	CASSLLVLAGEDEQFF
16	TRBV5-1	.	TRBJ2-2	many	TGCGCCAGCAGCCCCCGTTTTGGGGGCGTCGCCGGGGAGCTGTTTTTT	CASSPRFGGVAGELFF
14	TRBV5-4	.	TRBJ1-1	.	TGTGCCAGCAGCCAGACAGCCATGAACACTGAAGCTTTCTTT	CASSQTAMNTEAFF
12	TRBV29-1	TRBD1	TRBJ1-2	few	TGCAGCGGGAGACAGGGGGATTATGGCTACACCTTC	CSGRQGDYGYTF
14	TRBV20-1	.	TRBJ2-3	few	TGCAGTGCTAGTTCGGACTACCACCCAGATACGCAGTATTTT	CSASSDYHPDTQYF
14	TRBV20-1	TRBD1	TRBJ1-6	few	TGCAGTGCTACCGGGACAGCGTATAATTCACCCCTCCACTTT	CSATGTAYNSPLHF
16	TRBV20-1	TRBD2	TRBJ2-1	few	TGCAGTGCTGGGTCCGGGACTAGCGGGGCCTACAATGAGCAGTTCTTC	CSAGSGTSGAYNEQFF
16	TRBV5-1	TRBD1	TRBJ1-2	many	TGCGCCAGCAGCTTGGATATGGGACAGGCTACCTATGGCTACACCTTC	CASSLDMGQATYGYTF
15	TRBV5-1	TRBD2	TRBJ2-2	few	TGCGCCAGCAAACTAGCGGAATCGAACACCGGGGAGCTGTTTTTT	CASKLAESNTGELFF
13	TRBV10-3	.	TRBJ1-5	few	TGTGCCATCAACGGTCAGGGTGACCAGCCCCAGCATTTT	CAINGQGDQPQHF
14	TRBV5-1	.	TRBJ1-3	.	TGCGCCAGCAGCTTAGGCACGGATGGAAACACCATATATTTT	CASSLGTDGNTIYF
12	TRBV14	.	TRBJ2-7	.	TGTGCCAGCAGCCAAGATTTTGGCGAGCAGTACTTC	CASSQDFGEQYF
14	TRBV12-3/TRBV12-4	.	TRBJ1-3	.	TGTGCCAGCACCCCGGGCCTCTCTGGAAACACCATATATTTT	CASTPGLSGNTIYF
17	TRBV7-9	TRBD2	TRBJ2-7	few	TGTGCCAGCAGGGCCCCGGGGTTCCGGGGGGGCCTCAGCGAGCAGTACTTC	CASRAPGFRGGLSEQYF
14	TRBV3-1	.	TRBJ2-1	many	TGTGCCAGCAGCCTCCATACCGGGGGGCGTGAGCAGTTCTTC	CASSLHTGGREQFF
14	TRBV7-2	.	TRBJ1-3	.	TGTGCCAGCAGCTTTAGCAGCCCTGGAAACACCATATATTTT	CASSFSSPGNTIYF
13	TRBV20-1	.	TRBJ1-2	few	TGCAGTGCACTCCCCGTGCAGGTGGGCGGCTACACCTTC	CSALPVQVGGYTF
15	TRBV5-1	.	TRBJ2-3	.	TGCGCCAGCAGCTCGAGATTGATGGACACAGATACGCAGTATTTT	CASSSRLMDTDTQYF
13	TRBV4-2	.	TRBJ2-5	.	TGTGCCAGCAGCCAATCAGTAAGGGAGACCCAGTACTTC	CASSQSVRETQYF
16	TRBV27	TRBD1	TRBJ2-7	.	TGTGCCAGCAGACACAATACAGGGGGCTTACGGGGCGAGCAGTACTTC	CASRHNTGGLRGEQYF
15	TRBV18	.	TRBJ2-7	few	TGTGCCAGCTCACCACCGGCGGGTGGGACCTACGAGCAGTACTTC	CASSPPAGGTYEQYF
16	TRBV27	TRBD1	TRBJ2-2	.	TGTGCCAGCAGTTCTACCGGGACAGGGGGTATACGGGAGCTGTTTTTT	CASSSTGTGGIRELFF
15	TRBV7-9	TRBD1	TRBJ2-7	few	TGTGCCAGCAGCTCCGACAGGGGGTACTCCTACGAGCAGTACTTC	CASSSDRGYSYEQYF
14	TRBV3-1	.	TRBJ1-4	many	TGTGCCAGCAGCCCAGCGGGGTTGAATGAAAAACTGTTTTTT	CASSPAGLNEKLFF
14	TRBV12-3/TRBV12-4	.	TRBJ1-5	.	TGTGCCAGCAGCCGCAACCTAGGGGTACCGCCCCAGCATTTT	CASSRNLGVPPQHF
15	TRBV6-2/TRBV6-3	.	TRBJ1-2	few	TGTGCCAGCAGTTACTCTTACGATAAAGGGATTGGCTACACCTTC	CASSYSYDKGIGYTF
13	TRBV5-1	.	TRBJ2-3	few	TGCGCCAGCAGCTTGTGGCAGACAGATACGCAGTATTTT	CASSLWQTDTQYF
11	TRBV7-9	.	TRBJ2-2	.	TGTGCCAGCAGCCCGCTTGGGGAGCTGTTTTTT	CASSPLGELFF
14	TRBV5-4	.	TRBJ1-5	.	TGTGCCAGCAGCCTGGCGGGGTTCAATCAGCCCCAGCATTTT	CASSLAGFNQPQHF
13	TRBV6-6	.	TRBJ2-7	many	TGTGCCAGCAGCGGACAGCGGCCCTACGAGCAGTACTTC	CASSGQRPYEQYF
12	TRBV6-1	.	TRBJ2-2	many	TGTGCCAGCAGTTCCCGCGCCGGGGAGCTGTTTTTT	CASSSRAGELFF
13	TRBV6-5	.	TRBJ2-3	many	TGTGCCAGCAGTTACCGGCGCACAGATACGCAGTATTTT	CASSYRRTDTQYF
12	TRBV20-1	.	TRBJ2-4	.	TGCAGTGTTCCGACTAGCAAAAACATTCAGTACTTC	CSVPTSKNIQYF